Listed here is a single TCR beta chain. What it recognizes is unknown. This CDR3 contains 14 residues. Per the germline V gene, CDR1 is SGHRS and CDR2 is YFSETQ. With V trimmed by 3 bases and J by 8 bases, 8 bases remained unmatched. This record comes from a study of T-cell memory formation after mild COVID-19. Regarding the study as a whole: What remained unconfirmed was the SARS-CoV-2 specificity of second-wave clones peaking on day 37. A balance of CD4 and CD8 characterized clones contracting day 15 to 85, whereas later expanders leaned CD4+. Contracting CD8+ clones were enriched in EMRA, CD4+ mainly in CM and EM.

One entry per CDR3 protein results from TCRdb running MiXCR on the 5' RACE reads. The sample has approximately 430,000 distinct CDR3 sequences, around 22% seen once; the top ten hold around 13%. This chain uses TRBV5-1 with TRBJ1-2; 9 bases align to TRBD1. Sequencing was done on a sample of PBMCs or a T cell subset sorted from them (not recorded which). This TCR came from an adult woman who had mild COVID-19 (a few samples of this study predate the infection). Cell type and time point are not known. For the CDR3, the DNA is TGCGCCAGCAGCTCGACAGGGGGTGCGGGGGGCTACACCTTC. Its protein is CASSSTGGAGGYTF.